Below, 18 T cell receptor beta chains from the same sample are listed, as sequenced in a study of molecular identifiers for immune sequencing clone quantification. TCRdb independently ran MiXCR on the PCR reads; one entry per CDR3 protein. Of fewer than 350,000 distinct CDR3 sequences in the sample, roughly a quarter were seen once. Specimen: naive CD8+ T cells from blood, with Jurkat cell RNA spiked in. As to subset: FACS-sorted CD8+CD4-CCR7+CD45RA+ naive T cells. These receptors were obtained from a human donor in good health. Some libraries in this study had Jurkat cell RNA spiked in.

About this clonotype: One end of the junction is discordant with germline, which a read error may explain. CDR3 bases: TGTGCCAGCAGCATGGCGACAGGGGTCAAGACTGAAGCATTCTTT. Translating it yields CASSMATGVKTEAFF. J is TRBJ1-1 and V is TRBV11-3, with 8 bases that match TRBD1. Germline CDR1 and CDR2: SGHNT and YENEEA. This CDR3 is built from 15 residues.

This clonotype was recorded a few times. This chain connects TRBV18 to TRBJ2-7; TRBD1 agrees at 7 bases. In germline, CDR1 is KGHSH, CDR2 LQKENI. This CDR3 is 17 amino acids long. Unmatched junction bases numbered 14, after V lost 1 base and J lost 5 bases. The CDR3 DNA follows: TGTGCCAGCTCACCACGAGGCTGGAGACAGGGTAGCGACGAGCAGTACTTC. This sequence encodes CASSPRGWRQGSDEQYF. Looking up the rest from reference TRBV18 and TRBJ2-7 gives the full variable domain: NAGVMQNPRHLVRRRGQEARLRCSPMKGHSHVYWYRQLPEEGLKFMVYLQKENIIDESGMPKERFSAEFPKEGPSILRIQQVVRGDSAAYFCASSPRGWRQGSDEQYFGPGTRLTVT.

The CDR3 coding sequence is TGTGCCAGCAGTCCCAGGGCAGCCACCGGGGAGCTGTTTTTT. Its protein product is CASSPRAATGELFF. The rearrangement joins TRBV28 to TRBJ2-2; D might be TRBD1 (5 bases). CDR1 and CDR2 from the germline V gene are MDHEN and SYDVKM. The CDR3 contains 14 residues. Trimming shortened V by 5 bases and J by 4 bases, and 11 bases separated the two germline ends.

This clonotype was detected a few times. This rearrangement joins TRBV20-1 to TRBJ1-6, with D unresolved. The CDR3 totals 10 residues. The germline CDR1 and CDR2 sequences are DFQATT and SNEGSKA (reference sequence). Trimming left V 3 bases short and J 9 bases short, with 3 bases between. This chain's CDR3 is CSASSSPLHF. The CDR3 bases are TGCAGTGCTAGTAGTTCACCCCTCCACTTT.

This clonotype was detected only a few times. V and J are TRBV7-9 and TRBJ2-5, with D possibly TRBD1 on 7 matching bases. CDR1 and CDR2 (germline): SEHNR, FQNEAQ (reference sequence). Trimming stripped 4 bases from V and 7 bases from J, with 19 bases between. The CDR3 covers 15 residues. Here the CDR3 DNA reads TGTGCCAGCAGCTATGGGACAGACATGGGGGGGACCCAGTACTTC. Translated: CASSYGTDMGGTQYF.

This clonotype occurred many times. The genes are TRBV7-9 and TRBJ2-3; 10 nucleotides align to TRBD2. Germline lookup yields CDR1 SEHNR and CDR2 FQNEAQ (reference sequence). The CDR3 runs to 17 residues. Losses at the gene ends were 3 bases for V and 4 bases for J; bases not matched to a gene: 10. The CDR3 reads CASSFGQAGGPADTQYF. The CDR3 DNA reads TGTGCCAGCAGCTTTGGTCAAGCGGGAGGGCCTGCAGATACGCAGTATTTT.

This clonotype was recorded many times. V usage is TRBV4-1 and J usage is TRBJ2-2, with D possibly TRBD2 on 6 matching bases. Deletions cut 2 bases from V and 6 bases from J, with 13 bases between. The germline V gene has CDR1 MGHRA and CDR2 YSYEKL. The CDR3 is 15 residues long. The CDR3 DNA reads as TGCGCCAGCAGCCAACCGGGGGAGATGGCCGGGGAGCTGTTTTTT. It specifies CASSQPGEMAGELFF.

Points on this clonotype: This could be a read error, since a much larger clone is one nucleotide away. The gene calls are TRBV29-1 and TRBJ2-5; D may correspond to TRBD1 or TRBD2 (6 bases each). The CDR3 consists of 13 residues. CDR1 is SQVTM and CDR2 is ANQGSEA in the germline V gene. Between the trimmed V and J ends, which lost 6 bases and 4 bases, there was a span of 15 bases. CDR3 DNA sequence: TGCAGCGTGCCCTGGGGGGCAGGAGAGACCCAGTACTTC. Its protein is CSVPWGAGETQYF.

There are many counts of this clonotype. The rearrangement joins TRBV4-3 to TRBJ2-1, with 8 bases that match TRBD1. Germline V CDR1 and CDR2: LGHNA, YSLEER. Trimming cost V 0 bases and J 10 bases; bases outside gene matches: 8. The CDR3 consists of 15 residues. This CDR3 reads CASSQDPGTGEEQFF. The CDR3 DNA sequence: TGCGCCAGCAGCCAAGATCCAGGGACAGGAGAAGAGCAGTTCTTC.

This rearrangement joins TRBV11-2 to TRBJ2-3; TRBD2 matches at 8 bases. This CDR3 contains 15 residues. Germline V CDR1 and CDR2: SGHAT, FQNNGV. V was pared by 5 bases and J by 4 bases, with 8 bases of the junction left unmatched. The CDR3 sequence is CASSTTGGRADTQYF. The CDR3 nucleotides read TGTGCCAGCAGCACGACGGGGGGGCGGGCAGATACGCAGTATTTT. The whole variable domain, remainder taken from reference TRBV11-2 and TRBJ2-3, is EAGVAQSPRYKIIEKRQSVAFWCNPISGHATLYWYQQILGQGPKLLIQFQNNGVVDDSQLPKDRFSAERLKGVDSTLKIQPAKLEDSAVYLCASSTTGGRADTQYFGPGTRLTVL.

This rearrangement joins TRBV19 to TRBJ2-2, with 10 bases that match TRBD2. The junction had 9 bases not matched to a gene; V was cut back by 8 bases and J by 6 bases. CDR1 is LNHDA and CDR2 is SQIVND in the germline V gene (reference sequence). The length of the CDR3 is 15 residues. The CDR3 loop reads CASSLGSGRAGELFF. In nucleotides, the CDR3 is TGTGCCAGTTCGCTCGGGAGCGGGAGGGCCGGGGAGCTGTTTTTT.

This clonotype was observed a few times. This chain uses TRBV28 with TRBJ2-5; TRBD1 aligns across 9 bases. Germline V lookup: CDR1 MDHEN, CDR2 SYDVKM. CDR3 length: 15 residues. V dropped 8 bases and J dropped 3; count of bases not matched to a gene: 10. CDR3 sequence: CASCRNRDREETQYF. CDR3 sequence (DNA): TGTGCCAGCTGCCGGAACCGGGACAGGGAAGAGACCCAGTACTTC. Full variable domain (missing parts from reference TRBV28 and TRBJ2-5): DVKVTQSSRYLVKRTGEKVFLECVQDMDHENMFWYRQDPGLGLRLIYFSYDVKMKEKGDIPEGYSVSREKKERFSLILESASTNQTSMYLCASCRNRDREETQYFGPGTRLLVL.

CDR3 nucleotides: TGTGCCTGGAGTGACGTGGCCGGGGAGCTGTTTTTT. Encoded protein: CAWSDVAGELFF. The gene calls are TRBV30 and TRBJ2-2; D remains ambiguous. The CDR3 runs to 12 residues. CDR1 GTSNPN and CDR2 SVGIG come from the germline V gene (reference sequence). Trimming stripped 1 base from V and 6 bases from J, with 6 bases between.

This clonotype has a handful of counts. V usage is TRBV20-1 and J usage is TRBJ2-7; 7 bases align to TRBD2. J was trimmed by 0 bases and V by 6 bases; bases with no gene match: 2. Germline CDR1 and CDR2: DFQATT and SNEGSKA (reference sequence). This CDR3 comprises 12 residues. This chain's CDR3 is CSAGDYSYEQYF. In DNA, the CDR3 is TGCAGTGCAGGGGACTACTCCTACGAGCAGTACTTC.

This clonotype was recorded at least ten times. This chain links TRBV7-2 with TRBJ2-7; D remains ambiguous. The V end was cut by 7 bases, the J end by 0 bases, with 13 bases between. CDR1 is SGHTA, CDR2 FQGNSA, per germline. The CDR3 has 14 residues. In nucleotides, the CDR3 is TGTGCCAGCACCATCGGTGCCGGCTCCTACGAGCAGTACTTC. Its protein product is CASTIGAGSYEQYF. Together with reference TRBV7-2 and TRBJ2-7, the CDR3 gives the full variable domain: GAGVSQSPSNKVTEKGKDVELRCDPISGHTALYWYRQSLGQGLEFLIYFQGNSAPDKSGLPSDRFSAERTGGSVSTLTIQRTQQEDSAVYLCASTIGAGSYEQYFGPGTRLTVT.

This chain connects TRBV18 to TRBJ2-4, with 8 bases identical to TRBD1. The ends lost 2 bases at V and 5 bases at J; junction bases unmatched: 5. This CDR3 has 15 amino acids. Germline V gene data show CDR1 as KGHSH and CDR2 as LQKENI. CDR3 amino acids: CASSPTTGVENIQYF. The CDR3 bases are TGTGCCAGCTCACCAACGACAGGGGTGGAAAACATTCAGTACTTC.

The chain's CDR3 is CASSHGQGADGYTF. The CDR3 DNA reads as TGTGCCAGCAGCCACGGACAGGGGGCAGACGGCTACACCTTC. This chain joins TRBV3-1 and TRBJ1-2, with 11 bases matching TRBD1. Germline CDR1 LGHDT, CDR2 YNNKEL (reference sequence). The CDR3 is 14 residues long. V shed 3 bases and J 8 bases; nucleotides not matched to a gene: 5.

This clonotype was detected only a few times. V gene TRBV29-1 combines with J gene TRBJ2-2; no reliable D call. Trimming took 6 bases from V and 6 from J, leaving 8 bases between them. The CDR3 spans 11 residues. Germline V lookup: CDR1 SQVTM, CDR2 ANQGSEA. CDR3 nucleotides: TGCAGCGTCCAACTCCCCGGGGAGCTGTTTTTT. As protein: CSVQLPGELFF.